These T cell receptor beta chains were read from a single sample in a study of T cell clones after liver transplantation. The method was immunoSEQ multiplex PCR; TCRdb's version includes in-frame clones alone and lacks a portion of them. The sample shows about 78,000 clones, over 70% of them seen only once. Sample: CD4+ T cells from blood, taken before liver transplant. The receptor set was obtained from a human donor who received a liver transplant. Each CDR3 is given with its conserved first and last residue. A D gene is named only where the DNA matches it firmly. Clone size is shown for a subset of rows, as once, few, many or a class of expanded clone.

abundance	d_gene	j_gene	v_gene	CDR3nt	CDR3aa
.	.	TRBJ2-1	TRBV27	TGTGCCAGCAGTTTATTTGTCAGGGATAGGGGTGCGTCAAAGTCCAATGAGCAGTTCTTC	CASSLFVRDRGASKSNEQFF
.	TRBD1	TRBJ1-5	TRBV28	TGTGCCAGCCGGACAGGGGGGCAGCCCCAGCATTTT	CASRTGGQPQHF
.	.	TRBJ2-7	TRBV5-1	TGCGCCAGCAGCTCGCAGGGGTTTTCCTACGAGCAGTACTTC	CASSSQGFSYEQYF
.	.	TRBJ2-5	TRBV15	TGTGCCACCAGCACCAGAACTACGGGAAAGGCCCAGTACTTC	CATSTRTTGKAQYF
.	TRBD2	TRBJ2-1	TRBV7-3	TGTGCCAGCAGTCATGGGGGGACTAGCGGGAGGGAGCAGTTCTTC	CASSHGGTSGREQFF
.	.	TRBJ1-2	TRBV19	TGTGCCAGTAGTATTGACCCCCAGGGGAGCCGGACGGGTGGCTACACCTTC	CASSIDPQGSRTGGYTF
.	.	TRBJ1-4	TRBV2	TGTGCCAGCATGCAGGGGCCGAATGAAAAACTGTTTTTT	CASMQGPNEKLFF
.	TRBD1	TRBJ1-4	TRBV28	TGTGCCAGCAGGGTACAGGGGTCCGATGAAAAACTGTTTTTT	CASRVQGSDEKLFF
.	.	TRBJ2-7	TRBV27	TGTGCCAGCAGTCCGAACCCCCCGGTAGCAGGGTCCTACGAGCAGTACTTC	CASSPNPPVAGSYEQYF
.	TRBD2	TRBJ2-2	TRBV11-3	TGTGCCAGCAGCCACTTAGCGGGAGGCACCGGGGAGCTGTTTTTT	CASSHLAGGTGELFF
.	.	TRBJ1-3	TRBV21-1	TGTGCCAGCAGAACCTTTGTAGCTACAACACGCCGAAACACCATATATTTT	CASRTFVATTRRNTIYF
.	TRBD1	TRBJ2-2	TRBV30	TGTGCCTGGAGAGGGGGCAGGAAAAACACCGGGGAGCTGTTTTTT	CAWRGGRKNTGELFF
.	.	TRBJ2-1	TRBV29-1	TGCAGCGTGGGACGGGGCACCTTAGGTGAGCAGTTCTTC	CSVGRGTLGEQFF
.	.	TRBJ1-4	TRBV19	TGTGCCAGTAGATTGGTAGCAACTAATGAAAAACTGTTTTTT	CASRLVATNEKLFF
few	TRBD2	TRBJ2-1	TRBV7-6	TGTGCCAGCAGCTTAGGGCTAGCGGGAGGGCACAATGAGCAGTTCTTC	CASSLGLAGGHNEQFF
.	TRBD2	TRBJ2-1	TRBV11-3	TGTGCCAGCAGTCCCGGGACTAGCGGGAGGGCTAATGAGCAGTTCTTC	CASSPGTSGRANEQFF
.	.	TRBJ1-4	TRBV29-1	TGCAGCGTCGGAGGGGGGGATGAAAAACTGTTTTTT	CSVGGGDEKLFF
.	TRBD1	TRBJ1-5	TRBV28	TGTGCCAGCAGTTTAGGGACAGGGGGACATCAGCCCCAGCATTTT	CASSLGTGGHQPQHF
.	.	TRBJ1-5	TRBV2	TGTGCCAGCAGTGAACAACAGGGCCGGCAGCCCCAGCATTTT	CASSEQQGRQPQHF
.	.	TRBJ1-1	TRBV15	TGTGCCACACTAGCTGGGTCCGGGACGGTGAGGACTGAAGCTTTCTTT	CATLAGSGTVRTEAFF
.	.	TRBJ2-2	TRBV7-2	TGTGCCAGCAGCATGGGACTTAATACCGGGGAGCTGTTTTTT	CASSMGLNTGELFF
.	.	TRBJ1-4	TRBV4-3	TGCGCCAGCAGCCAAGATTGGAATGAAAAACTGTTTTTT	CASSQDWNEKLFF
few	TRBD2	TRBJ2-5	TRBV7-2	TGTGCCAGCAGCTTGTCTAGCGGGGGAGTGGAGACCCAGTACTTC	CASSLSSGGVETQYF
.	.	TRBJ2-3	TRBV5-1	TGCGCCAGCAGCACTGGAATTAGCGCCGGGCTCACAGATACGCAGTATTTT	CASSTGISAGLTDTQYF
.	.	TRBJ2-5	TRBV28	TGTGCCAGCAGTCCCCAGACCGGTCGGGTGACCCAGTACTTC	CASSPQTGRVTQYF
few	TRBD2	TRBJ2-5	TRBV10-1	TGCGCCAGCAGTCCTGAGCGGGACCCACAAGAGACCCAGTACTTC	CASSPERDPQETQYF
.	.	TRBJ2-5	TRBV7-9	TGTGCCAGCAGCTTAGAAATCGGTCAGGGTGAAGAGACCCAGTACTTC	CASSLEIGQGEETQYF
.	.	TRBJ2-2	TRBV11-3	TGTGCCAGCAGCTACCCCCGGGGGAACACCGGGGAGCTGTTTTTT	CASSYPRGNTGELFF
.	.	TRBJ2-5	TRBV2	TGTGCCAGCAGTGAGTTGGTTTCGGGTGAGACCCAGTACTTC	CASSELVSGETQYF
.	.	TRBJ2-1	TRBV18	TGTGCCAGCTCACCACTCAGCAGCTCCTACAATGAGCAGTTCTTC	CASSPLSSSYNEQFF
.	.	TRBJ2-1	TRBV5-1	TGCGCCAGCAGCCCAGGCCCAGTCGGGGGATCCTACAATGAGCAGTTCTTC	CASSPGPVGGSYNEQFF
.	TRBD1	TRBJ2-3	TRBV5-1	TGCGCCAGCAGCTTGGTGCCGGGACAGCACACAGATACGCAGTATTTT	CASSLVPGQHTDTQYF
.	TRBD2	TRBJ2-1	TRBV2	TGTGCCAGCAGCTTTGCTAGCGGGAGTCCCCATGAGCAGTTCTTC	CASSFASGSPHEQFF
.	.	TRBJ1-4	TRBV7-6	TGTGCCAGCAGCTTAAGAACAGGGCGGAATGAAAAACTGTTTTTT	CASSLRTGRNEKLFF
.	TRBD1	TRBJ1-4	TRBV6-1	TGTGCCAGCAGTAAGATGACAGGGGATGAAAAACTGTTTTTT	CASSKMTGDEKLFF
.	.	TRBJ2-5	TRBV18	TGTGCCAGCTCAGTTAACCAAGAGACCCAGTACTTC	CASSVNQETQYF
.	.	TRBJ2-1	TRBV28	TGTGCCAGCAGCCCCTCAGCTGGGGATGAGCAGTTCTTC	CASSPSAGDEQFF
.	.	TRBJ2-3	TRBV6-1	TGTGCCAGCAGTGAAGGGGGGGCAGGCACAGATACGCAGTATTTT	CASSEGGAGTDTQYF
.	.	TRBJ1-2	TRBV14	TGTGCCAGCAGCCAAGATCGTGCCAGCAGCTATGGCTACACCTTC	CASSQDRASSYGYTF
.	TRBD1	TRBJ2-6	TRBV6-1	TGTGCCAGCAGGGGACAGGGTGGAGGGGCCAACGTCCTGACTTTC	CASRGQGGGANVLTF
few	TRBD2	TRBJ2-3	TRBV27	TGTGCCAGCAGTTTAGGGCGGGGGTATGCAGATACGCAGTATTTT	CASSLGRGYADTQYF
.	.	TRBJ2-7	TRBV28	TGTGCCAGCAGTGGGACGCCACGCTACGAGCAGTACTTC	CASSGTPRYEQYF
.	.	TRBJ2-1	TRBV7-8	TGTGCCAGCAGCCACCGTAGAGGGGCCTACAATGAGCAGTTCTTC	CASSHRRGAYNEQFF
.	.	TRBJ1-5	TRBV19	TGTGCCAGTAGTATATCCCCCGGGGGAAGAGGGCCGAATCAGCCCCAGCATTTT	CASSISPGGRGPNQPQHF
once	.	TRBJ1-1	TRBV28	TGTGCCAGCAGTTTTGGGGACGTAATGGCGTACACTGAAGCTTTCTTT	CASSFGDVMAYTEAFF
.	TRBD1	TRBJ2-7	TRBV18	TGTGCCAGCTCACCGGGACAGGGGGCCGCTTACGAGCAGTACTTC	CASSPGQGAAYEQYF
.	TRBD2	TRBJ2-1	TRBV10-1	TGCGCCAGCAGTGGAACTAGCGGGTTGACCCAGTTCTTC	CASSGTSGLTQFF
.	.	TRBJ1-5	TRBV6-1	TGTGCCAGCTCCCCCGCGGTATTTAGCAATCAGCCCCAGCATTTT	CASSPAVFSNQPQHF
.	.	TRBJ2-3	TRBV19	TGTGCCAGTAGTATAAGGACAGATACGCAGTATTTT	CASSIRTDTQYF
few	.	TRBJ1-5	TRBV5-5	TGTGCCAGCAGCCTCGGACCTAAGCCGACGGATCAGCCCCAGCATTTT	CASSLGPKPTDQPQHF
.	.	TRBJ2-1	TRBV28	TGTGCCAGCAGTTCTGGGAGTTTTGGGTCCTACAATGAGCAGTTCTTC	CASSSGSFGSYNEQFF
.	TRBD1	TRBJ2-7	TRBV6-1	TGTGCCAGCAGATTTTCAGGGGGCGAGCAGTACTTC	CASRFSGGEQYF
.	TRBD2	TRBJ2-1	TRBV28	TGTGCCAGCAGTTACTCCACGACTAGCTATGAGCAGTTCTTC	CASSYSTTSYEQFF
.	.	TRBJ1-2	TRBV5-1	TGCGCCAGCAGCTTGGATGGGAGGTATGGCTACACCTTC	CASSLDGRYGYTF
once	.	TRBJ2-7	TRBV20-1	TGCAGTGCCGACCTAGCCCACGAGCAGTACTTC	CSADLAHEQYF